A selection of T cell receptor beta chains follows, all from one sample in a study of shared clonotypes between healthy human individuals. Here immunoSEQ multiplex PCR was the method, and the copy in TCRdb shows in-frame clones only, minus some. The sample shows 2.5 million or so clones, around nine tenths of them seen only once. The specimen sequenced was naive CD4+ T cells sorted from blood. All receptors derive from a man younger than 30 in good health. The CDR3 runs from the conserved cysteine through the conserved F or W. A D gene is named only where the DNA matches it firmly. Clone size appears in some rows only: once, few, many, or a class for an expanded clone.

J gene | V gene | clone size | D gene | CDR3 protein | CDR3 DNA
TRBJ2-7 | TRBV6-5 | NA | NA | CASNRPQGHEQYF | TGTGCCAGCAACAGACCCCAGGGCCACGAGCAGTACTTC
TRBJ2-2 | TRBV2 | once | TRBD1 | CASGETGGDTGELFF | TGTGCCAGCGGAGAGACAGGGGGCGACACCGGGGAGCTGTTTTTT
TRBJ2-2 | TRBV5-1 | NA | NA | CASSLVTSGTGELFF | TGCGCCAGCAGCTTGGTAACTTCTGGCACCGGGGAGCTGTTTTTT
TRBJ1-6 | TRBV11-2 | NA | NA | CASSQGRYNSPLHF | TGTGCCAGCAGCCAGGGACGGTATAATTCACCCCTCCACTTT
TRBJ1-1 | TRBV18 | NA | NA | CASSQQETGTEAFF | TGTGCCAGCTCACAACAGGAGACGGGCACTGAAGCTTTCTTT
TRBJ1-3 | TRBV13 | NA | NA | CASSSGNTPLASEGNTIYF | TGTGCCAGCAGCTCCGGAAACACCCCCTTGGCGTCGGAAGGAAACACCATATATTTT
TRBJ2-2 | TRBV13 | NA | TRBD2 | CASSPSGRVAGELFF | TGTGCCAGCAGCCCCTCCGGGAGGGTGGCCGGGGAGCTGTTTTTT
TRBJ2-2 | TRBV10-1 | few | NA | CASSEGLGNTGELFF | TGCGCCAGCAGTGAAGGACTTGGGAACACCGGGGAGCTGTTTTTT
TRBJ1-2 | TRBV7-8 | NA | NA | CASSLGSAGDGYTF | TGTGCCAGCAGCTTAGGGTCGGCCGGCGATGGCTACACCTTC
TRBJ1-4 | TRBV6-6 | NA | TRBD1 | CASSYGRTGFNEKLFF | TGTGCCAGCAGTTACGGGAGGACAGGGTTTAATGAAAAACTGTTTTTT
TRBJ2-1 | TRBV10-3 | NA | NA | CAISESVIRGSYNEQFF | TGTGCCATCAGTGAGTCAGTAATCCGGGGGTCCTACAATGAGCAGTTCTTC
TRBJ1-2 | TRBV7-9 | once | NA | CASSLQTAHYGYTF | TGTGCCAGCAGCTTACAGACAGCCCACTATGGCTACACCTTC
TRBJ2-5 | TRBV7-9 | NA | NA | CASSLQGKETQYF | TGTGCCAGCAGCTTACAGGGAAAAGAGACCCAGTACTTC
TRBJ1-2 | TRBV6-1 | NA | NA | CASMGRGGLNYGYTF | TGTGCCAGCATGGGAAGGGGCGGGTTAAACTATGGCTACACCTTC
TRBJ1-6 | TRBV6-5 | once | NA | CASRQKYNSPLHF | TGTGCCAGCAGACAGAAGTATAATTCACCCCTCCACTTT
TRBJ2-7 | TRBV18 | NA | TRBD2 | CASSPGLADEQYF | TGTGCCAGCTCCCCGGGACTAGCGGACGAGCAGTACTTC
TRBJ2-7 | TRBV7-9 | NA | TRBD1 | CASSQGQQTYEQYF | TGTGCCAGCAGCCAGGGACAGCAAACCTACGAGCAGTACTTC
TRBJ2-7 | TRBV7-3 | NA | TRBD1 | CASSTLRDRGFYEQYF | TGTGCCAGCAGCACCCTCCGGGACAGGGGGTTCTACGAGCAGTACTTC
TRBJ1-5 | TRBV11-2 | few | NA | CASSKTGFQPQHF | TGTGCCAGCAGCAAAACAGGGTTTCAGCCCCAGCATTTT
TRBJ1-1 | TRBV5-3 | once | NA | CARRWTVMNTEAFF | TGTGCCAGAAGGTGGACAGTCATGAACACTGAAGCTTTCTTT
TRBJ2-7 | TRBV9 | NA | NA | CASSRETRGFEEQYF | TGTGCCAGCAGCCGGGAGACTAGGGGATTTGAGGAGCAGTACTTC
TRBJ2-7 | TRBV6-5 | NA | TRBD2 | CASSSFRPGGAYEQYF | TGTGCCAGCAGTTCTTTTCGTCCGGGAGGGGCCTACGAGCAGTACTTC
TRBJ2-5 | TRBV2 | NA | NA | CASKRVGETQYF | TGTGCCAGCAAGCGGGTGGGGGAGACCCAGTACTTC
TRBJ2-7 | TRBV6-5 | NA | NA | CASRRGAGDYEQYF | TGTGCCAGCAGGAGGGGGGCGGGAGACTACGAGCAGTACTTC
TRBJ2-2 | TRBV19 | NA | TRBD2 | CASSIWAGGRSGELFF | TGTGCCAGTAGTATCTGGGCGGGAGGCCGCAGCGGGGAGCTGTTTTTT
TRBJ1-6 | TRBV25-1 | NA | NA | CASSEGGGNSPLHF | TGTGCCAGCAGTGAGGGCGGGGGTAATTCACCCCTCCACTTT
TRBJ2-2 | TRBV27 | NA | NA | CASSLGTGELFF | TGTGCCAGCAGTTTAGGCACCGGGGAGCTGTTTTTT
TRBJ2-4 | TRBV10-1 | NA | NA | CASSEGGTKNIQYF | TGCGCCAGCAGTGAAGGGGGGACCAAAAACATTCAGTACTTC
TRBJ2-7 | TRBV5-4 | few | TRBD1 | CASSGDRAREQYF | TGTGCCAGCAGCGGGGACAGGGCGAGGGAGCAGTACTTC